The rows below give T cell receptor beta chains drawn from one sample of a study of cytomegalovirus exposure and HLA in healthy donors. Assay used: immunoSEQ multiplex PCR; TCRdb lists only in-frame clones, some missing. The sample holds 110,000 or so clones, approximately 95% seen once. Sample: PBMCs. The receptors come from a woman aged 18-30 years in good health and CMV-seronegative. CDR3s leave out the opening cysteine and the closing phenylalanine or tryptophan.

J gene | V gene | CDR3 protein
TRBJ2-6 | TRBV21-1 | ASSKPPGGPGSNVLT
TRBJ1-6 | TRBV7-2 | ASNQVYNSPLH
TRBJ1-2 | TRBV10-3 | AISEGQNYGYT
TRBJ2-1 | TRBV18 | ASSHGQGVYNEQF
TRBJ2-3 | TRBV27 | ASSSPSGTDTQY
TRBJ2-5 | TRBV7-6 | ASSPKLVGGKETQY
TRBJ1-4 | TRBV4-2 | ASSRQGQGGEKLF
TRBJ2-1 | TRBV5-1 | ASSSGQGWGEQF
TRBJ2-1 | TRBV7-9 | ASSLISLRSNEQF
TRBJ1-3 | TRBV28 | ASSSSGQGGRNTIY
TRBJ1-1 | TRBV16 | ASSRGVTEAF
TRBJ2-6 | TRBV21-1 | ASSKQGGPGANVLT
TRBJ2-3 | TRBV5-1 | ASSGTSGGADTQY
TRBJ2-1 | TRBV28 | ASSNPGQGANEQF
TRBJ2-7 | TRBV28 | ASSSPGQGPDEQY
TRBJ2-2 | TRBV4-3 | ASSQSSGGDVNTGELF
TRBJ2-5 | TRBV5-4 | ASSRGQGGETQY
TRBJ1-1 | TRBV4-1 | ASTSQGALAEAF
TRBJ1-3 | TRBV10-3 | AISDRGNTIY
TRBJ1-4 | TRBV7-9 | ASGGQGNEKLF
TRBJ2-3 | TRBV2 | ASFSNRGASTDTQY
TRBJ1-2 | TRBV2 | ASSAEVYGYT
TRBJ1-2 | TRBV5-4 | ASSLGGAYGYT
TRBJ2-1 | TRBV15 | ATSRTQWDIYNEQF
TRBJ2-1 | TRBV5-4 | ASSSQGGSDEQF
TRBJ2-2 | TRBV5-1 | ASSLELAENTGELF
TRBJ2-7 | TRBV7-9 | ASSPGQGYEQY
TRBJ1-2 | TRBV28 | ASSLSQANYGYT
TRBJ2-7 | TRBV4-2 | ASSQRDGSSYEQY
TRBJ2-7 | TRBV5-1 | ASNNGETYEQY
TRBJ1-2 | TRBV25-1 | ASKGQPPLYGYT
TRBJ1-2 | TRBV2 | ASRPPTGAGGYT
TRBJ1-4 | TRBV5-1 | ASSRNGQAATNEKLF
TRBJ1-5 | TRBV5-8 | ASSRRGTDHQPQH
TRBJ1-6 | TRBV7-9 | ASSRLGLGDSPLH
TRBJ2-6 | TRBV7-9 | ASSLGRQGVASGANVLT
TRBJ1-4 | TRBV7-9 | ASSSSTAANEKLF
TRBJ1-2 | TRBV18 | ASSGGRGLT
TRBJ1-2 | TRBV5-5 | ASRPGQYYGYT
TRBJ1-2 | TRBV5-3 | ARSLQGGGYGYT
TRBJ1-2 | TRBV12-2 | ARRWGYT
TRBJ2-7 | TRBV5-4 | ASSWATGGTYEQY
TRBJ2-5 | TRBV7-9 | ASSLTLAGLETQY
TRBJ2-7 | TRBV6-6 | ASRGGSYEQY
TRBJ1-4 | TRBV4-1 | ASSQVYSSTNEKLF
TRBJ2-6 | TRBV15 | ATTEPRGANVLT
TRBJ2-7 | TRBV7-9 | ASSRGQGAYEQY